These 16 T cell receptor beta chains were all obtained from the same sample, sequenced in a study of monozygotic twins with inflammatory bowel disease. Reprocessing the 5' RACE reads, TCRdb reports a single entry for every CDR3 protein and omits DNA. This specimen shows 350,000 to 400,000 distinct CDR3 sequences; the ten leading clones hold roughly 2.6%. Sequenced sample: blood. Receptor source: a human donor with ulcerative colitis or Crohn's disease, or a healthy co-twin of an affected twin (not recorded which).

The CDR3 sequence: CASSVGLGTDTQYF. The chain couples TRBV9 to TRBJ2-3. Germline V lookup: CDR1 SGDLS, CDR2 YYNGEE. The CDR3 has 14 amino acids.

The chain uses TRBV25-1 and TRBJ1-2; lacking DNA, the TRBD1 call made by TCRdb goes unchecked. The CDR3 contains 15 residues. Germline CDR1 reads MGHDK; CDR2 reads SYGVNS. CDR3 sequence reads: CASSGTGRRSSGYTF.

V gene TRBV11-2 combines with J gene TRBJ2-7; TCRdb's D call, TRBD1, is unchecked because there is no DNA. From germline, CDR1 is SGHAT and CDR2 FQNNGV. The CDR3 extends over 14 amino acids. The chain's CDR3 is CASSPLEKTREQYF.

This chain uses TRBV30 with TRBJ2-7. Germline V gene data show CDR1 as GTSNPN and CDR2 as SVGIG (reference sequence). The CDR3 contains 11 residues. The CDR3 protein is CAWSGTYEQYF. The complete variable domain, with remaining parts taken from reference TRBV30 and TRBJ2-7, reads SQTIHQWPATLVQPVGSPLSLECTVEGTSNPNLYWYRQAAGRGLQLLFYSVGIGQISSEVPQNLSASRPQDRQFILSSKKLLLSDSGFYLCAWSGTYEQYFGPGTRLTVT.

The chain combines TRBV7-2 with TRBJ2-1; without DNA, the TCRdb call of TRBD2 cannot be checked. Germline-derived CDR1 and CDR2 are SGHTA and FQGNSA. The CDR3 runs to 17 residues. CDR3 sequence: CASSLLPGLSSYNEQFF.

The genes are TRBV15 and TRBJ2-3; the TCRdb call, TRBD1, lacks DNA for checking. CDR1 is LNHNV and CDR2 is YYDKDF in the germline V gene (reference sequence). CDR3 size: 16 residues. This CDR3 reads CATSRVVAGGGDTQYF.

The CDR3 loop reads CATSDVGLTTLSSYNEQFF. V is TRBV24-1 and J is TRBJ2-1. The CDR3 length is 19 residues. Per germline, CDR1 KGHDR and CDR2 SFDVKD.

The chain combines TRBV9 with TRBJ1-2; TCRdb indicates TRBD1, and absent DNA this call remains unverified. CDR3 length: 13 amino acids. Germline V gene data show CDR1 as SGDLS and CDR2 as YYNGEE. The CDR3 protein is CASSGGQVYGYTF.

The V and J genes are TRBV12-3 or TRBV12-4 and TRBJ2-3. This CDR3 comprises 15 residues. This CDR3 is CASSFRWSSTDTQYF.

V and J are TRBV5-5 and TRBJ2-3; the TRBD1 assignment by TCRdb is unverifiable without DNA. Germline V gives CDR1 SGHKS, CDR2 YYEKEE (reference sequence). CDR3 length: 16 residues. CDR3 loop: CASSLAGGTITDTQYF.

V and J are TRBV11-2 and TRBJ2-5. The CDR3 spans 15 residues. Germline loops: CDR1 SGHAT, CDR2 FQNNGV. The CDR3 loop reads CASSLDRGRSETQYF.

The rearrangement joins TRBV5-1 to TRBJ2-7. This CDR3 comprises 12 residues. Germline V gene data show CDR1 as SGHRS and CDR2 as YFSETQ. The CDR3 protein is CASRRDIYEQYF.

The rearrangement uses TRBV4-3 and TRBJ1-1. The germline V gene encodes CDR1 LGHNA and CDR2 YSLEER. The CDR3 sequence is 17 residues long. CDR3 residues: CASSPVIGWGKITEAFF.

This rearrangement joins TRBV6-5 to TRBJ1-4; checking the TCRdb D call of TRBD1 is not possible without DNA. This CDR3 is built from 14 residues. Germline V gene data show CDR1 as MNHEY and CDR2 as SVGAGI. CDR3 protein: CASSYKGPNEKLFF.

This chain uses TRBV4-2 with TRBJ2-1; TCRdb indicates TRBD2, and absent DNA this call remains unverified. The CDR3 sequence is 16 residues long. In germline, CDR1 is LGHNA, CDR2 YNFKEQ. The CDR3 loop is CASSQGSGVGHNEQFF.

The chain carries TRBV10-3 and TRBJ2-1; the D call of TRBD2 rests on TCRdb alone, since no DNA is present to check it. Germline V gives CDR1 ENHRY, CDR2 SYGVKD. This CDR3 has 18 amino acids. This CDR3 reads CAISESRVAGGPRNEQFF.